What follows is one TCR beta chain and its context. This sample is drawn from a study of blood T cell repertoires in COVID-19. Libraries were prepared by immunoSEQ multiplex PCR; TCRdb keeps only in-frame clonotypes and omits some of them. The repertoire includes roughly 500,000 clones, approximately 87% of them detected once, and less than 2% sits in the top ten. From germline, CDR1 is WNHNN and CDR2 SYGVQD (reference sequence). CDR3 length: 9 residues. Each recovered donor of Cohort 3 presented with two negative PCRs, clearance, or symptom resolution. This receptor was taken from a woman in her thirties or forties who had recovered from COVID-19. Sequencing was performed on PBMCs or T cells enriched from blood (not recorded which). This chain links TRBV10-1 with TRBJ1-1; D uncertain. CDR3 protein: CVWAFEAFF. In nucleotides, the CDR3 is TGCGTCTGGGCGTTCGAAGCTTTCTTT.